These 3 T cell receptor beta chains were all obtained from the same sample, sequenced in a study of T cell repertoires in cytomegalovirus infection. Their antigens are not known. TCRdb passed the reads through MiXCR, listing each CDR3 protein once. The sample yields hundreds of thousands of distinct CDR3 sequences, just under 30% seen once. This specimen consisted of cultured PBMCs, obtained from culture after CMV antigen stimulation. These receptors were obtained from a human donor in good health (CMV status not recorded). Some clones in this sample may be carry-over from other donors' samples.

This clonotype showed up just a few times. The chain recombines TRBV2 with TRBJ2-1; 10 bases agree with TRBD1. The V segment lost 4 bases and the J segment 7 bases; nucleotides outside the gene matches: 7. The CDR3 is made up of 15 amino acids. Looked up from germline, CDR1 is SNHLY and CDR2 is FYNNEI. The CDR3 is CASSATRDRGNEQFF. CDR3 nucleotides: TGTGCCAGCAGTGCCACTCGGGACAGGGGAAATGAGCAGTTCTTC.

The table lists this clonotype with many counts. The CDR3: CASSLDGFYGYTF. The DNA of the CDR3 is TGTGCCAGCAGCTTAGATGGCTTCTATGGCTACACCTTC. The chain couples TRBV7-6 to TRBJ1-2; D is ambiguous. The V and J ends lost 1 base and 4 bases respectively, with 7 bases between them. The CDR3 consists of 13 residues. The germline V gene has CDR1 SGHVS and CDR2 FNYEAQ.

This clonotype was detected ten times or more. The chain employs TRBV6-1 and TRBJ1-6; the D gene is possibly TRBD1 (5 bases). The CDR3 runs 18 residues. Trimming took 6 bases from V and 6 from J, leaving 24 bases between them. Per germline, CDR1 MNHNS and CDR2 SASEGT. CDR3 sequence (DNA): TGTGCCAGCAGCGAACTCCGACAGACCCCAAGGACTAATTCACCCCTCCACTTT. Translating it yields CASSELRQTPRTNSPLHF.